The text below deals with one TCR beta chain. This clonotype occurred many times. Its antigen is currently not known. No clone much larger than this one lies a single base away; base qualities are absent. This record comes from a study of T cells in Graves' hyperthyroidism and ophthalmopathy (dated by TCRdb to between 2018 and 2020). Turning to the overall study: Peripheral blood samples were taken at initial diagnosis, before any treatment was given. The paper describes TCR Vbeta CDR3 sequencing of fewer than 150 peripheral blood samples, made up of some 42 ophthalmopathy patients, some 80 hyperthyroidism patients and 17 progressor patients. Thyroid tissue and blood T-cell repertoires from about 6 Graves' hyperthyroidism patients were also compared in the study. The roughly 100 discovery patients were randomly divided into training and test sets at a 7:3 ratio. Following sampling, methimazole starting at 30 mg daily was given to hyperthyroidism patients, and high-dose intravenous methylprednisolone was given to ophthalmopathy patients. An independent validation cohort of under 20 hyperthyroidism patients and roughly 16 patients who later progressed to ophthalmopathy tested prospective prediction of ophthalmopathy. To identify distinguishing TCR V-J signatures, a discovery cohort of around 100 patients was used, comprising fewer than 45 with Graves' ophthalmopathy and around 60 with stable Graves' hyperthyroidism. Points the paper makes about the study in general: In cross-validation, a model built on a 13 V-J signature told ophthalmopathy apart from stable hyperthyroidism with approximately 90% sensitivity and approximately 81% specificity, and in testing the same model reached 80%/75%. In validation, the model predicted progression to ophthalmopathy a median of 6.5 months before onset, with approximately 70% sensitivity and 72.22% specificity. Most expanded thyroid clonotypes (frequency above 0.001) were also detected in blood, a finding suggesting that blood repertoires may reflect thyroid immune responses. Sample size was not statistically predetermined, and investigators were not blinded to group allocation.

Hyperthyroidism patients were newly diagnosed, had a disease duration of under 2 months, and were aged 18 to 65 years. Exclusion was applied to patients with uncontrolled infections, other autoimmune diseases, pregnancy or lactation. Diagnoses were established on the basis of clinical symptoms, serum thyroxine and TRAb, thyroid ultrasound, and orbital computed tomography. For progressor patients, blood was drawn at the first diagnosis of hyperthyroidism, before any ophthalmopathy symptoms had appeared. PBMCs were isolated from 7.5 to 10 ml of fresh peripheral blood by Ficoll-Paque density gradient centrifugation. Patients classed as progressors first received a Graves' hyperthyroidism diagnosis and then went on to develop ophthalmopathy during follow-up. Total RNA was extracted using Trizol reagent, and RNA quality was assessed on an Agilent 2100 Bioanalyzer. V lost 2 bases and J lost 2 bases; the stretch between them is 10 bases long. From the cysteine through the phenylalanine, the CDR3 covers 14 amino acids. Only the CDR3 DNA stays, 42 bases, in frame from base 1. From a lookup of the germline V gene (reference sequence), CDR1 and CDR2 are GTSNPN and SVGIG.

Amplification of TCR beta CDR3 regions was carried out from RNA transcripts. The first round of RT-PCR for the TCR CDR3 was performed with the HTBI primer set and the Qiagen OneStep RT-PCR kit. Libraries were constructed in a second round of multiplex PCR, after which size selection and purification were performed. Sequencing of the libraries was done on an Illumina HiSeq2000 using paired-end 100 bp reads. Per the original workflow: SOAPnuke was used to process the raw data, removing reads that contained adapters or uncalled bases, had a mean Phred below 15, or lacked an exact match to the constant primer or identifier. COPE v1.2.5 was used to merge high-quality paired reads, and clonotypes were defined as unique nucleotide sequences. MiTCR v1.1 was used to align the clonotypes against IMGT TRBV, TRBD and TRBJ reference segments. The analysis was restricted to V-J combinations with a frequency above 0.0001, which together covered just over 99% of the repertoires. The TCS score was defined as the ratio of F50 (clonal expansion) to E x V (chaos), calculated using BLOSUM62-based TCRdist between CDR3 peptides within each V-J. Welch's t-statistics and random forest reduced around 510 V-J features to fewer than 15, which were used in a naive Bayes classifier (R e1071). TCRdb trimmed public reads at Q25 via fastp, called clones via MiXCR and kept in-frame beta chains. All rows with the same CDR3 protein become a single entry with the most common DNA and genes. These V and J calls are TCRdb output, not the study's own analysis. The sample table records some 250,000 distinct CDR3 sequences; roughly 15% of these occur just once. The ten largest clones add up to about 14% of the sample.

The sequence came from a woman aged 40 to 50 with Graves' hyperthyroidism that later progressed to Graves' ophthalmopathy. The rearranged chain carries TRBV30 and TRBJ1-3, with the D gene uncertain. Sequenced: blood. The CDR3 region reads CAWSKTAAGNTIYF. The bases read TGTGCCTGGAGTAAAACAGCCGCTGGAAACACCATATATTTT.